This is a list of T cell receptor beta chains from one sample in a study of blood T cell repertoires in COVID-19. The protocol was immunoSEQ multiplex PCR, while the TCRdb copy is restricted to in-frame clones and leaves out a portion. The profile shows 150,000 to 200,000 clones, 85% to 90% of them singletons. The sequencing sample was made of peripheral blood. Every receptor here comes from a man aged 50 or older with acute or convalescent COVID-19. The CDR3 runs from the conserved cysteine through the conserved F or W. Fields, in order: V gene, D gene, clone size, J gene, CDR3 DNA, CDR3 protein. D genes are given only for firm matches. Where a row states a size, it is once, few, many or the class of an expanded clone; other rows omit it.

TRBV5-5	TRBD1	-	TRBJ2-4	TGTGCCAGCAGAACGACAGGGCAAGCCAAAAACATTCAGTACTTC	CASRTTGQAKNIQYF
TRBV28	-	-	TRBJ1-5	TGTGCCAGCAGCCCTCCGCAGGGCCAGCCCCAGCATTTT	CASSPPQGQPQHF
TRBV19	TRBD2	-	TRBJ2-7	TGTGCCAGTAGAACCGGACTAGCGGGAACCTACGAGCAGTACTTC	CASRTGLAGTYEQYF
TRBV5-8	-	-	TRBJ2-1	TGTGCCAGCAGCTATGGGGCCAGTGAGCAGTTCTTC	CASSYGASEQFF
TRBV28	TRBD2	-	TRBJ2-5	TGTGCCAGCAGTTCCCCCAAAACTAGCGGGGTCCAAGAGACCCAGTACTTC	CASSSPKTSGVQETQYF
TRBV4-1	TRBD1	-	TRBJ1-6	TGCGCCAGCAGCCAAGACCGGACACAGGGGGCTTATTCACCCCTCCACTTT	CASSQDRTQGAYSPLHF
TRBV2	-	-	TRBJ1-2	TGTGCCAGCAGTCCCTACAGGGATAACTATGGCTACACCTTC	CASSPYRDNYGYTF
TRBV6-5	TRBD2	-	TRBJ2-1	TGTGCCACCCGGACTAGCGGGAGCTACAATGAGCAGTTCTTC	CATRTSGSYNEQFF
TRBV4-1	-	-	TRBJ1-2	TGCGCCAGCAGCCAAGATTCAGCGGGGCCTCTTTTGGGGTATGGCTACACCTTC	CASSQDSAGPLLGYGYTF
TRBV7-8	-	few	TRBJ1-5	TGTGCCAGCAGCCCTTCCATTCTTGTCGTGGCCTCAAATCAGCCCCAGCATTTT	CASSPSILVVASNQPQHF
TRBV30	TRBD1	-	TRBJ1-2	TGTGCCTGGAGTGGAGGGACAGGGGATGGCTACACCTTC	CAWSGGTGDGYTF
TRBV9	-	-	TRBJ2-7	TGTGCCAGCAGCGCCGGGTCAGAGGGATCCTATACGAGGCAGTACTTC	CASSAGSEGSYTRQYF
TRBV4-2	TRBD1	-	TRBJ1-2	TGTGCCAGCAGCCAGTCCGGGACAGGGGTGGCTGGCTACACCTTC	CASSQSGTGVAGYTF
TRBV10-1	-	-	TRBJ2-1	TGCGCCAGCAGTGAGGGGACAATCGATGAGCAGTTCTTC	CASSEGTIDEQFF
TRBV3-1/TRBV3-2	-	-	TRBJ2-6	TGTGCCAGCAGCCAAATACCACAGGTCTCTGGGGCCAACGTCCTGACTTTC	CASSQIPQVSGANVLTF
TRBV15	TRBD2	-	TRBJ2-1	TGTGCCACCAGCAGGGGGCTAGCGGCATACAATGAGCAGTTCTTC	CATSRGLAAYNEQFF
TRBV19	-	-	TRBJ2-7	TGTGCCAGTAGTCCACGACACGGGGCCTACGAGCAGTACTTC	CASSPRHGAYEQYF
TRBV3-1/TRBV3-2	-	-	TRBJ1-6	TGTGCCAGCAGCCAAGCACTTCATAATTCACCCCTCCACTTT	CASSQALHNSPLHF
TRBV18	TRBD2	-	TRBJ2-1	TGTGCCAGCTCACCACGGGGGAGGGACTACAATGAGCAGTTCTTC	CASSPRGRDYNEQFF
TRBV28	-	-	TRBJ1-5	TGTGCCAGCAGTTTAGCAGTGAGGGCCAATCAGCCCCAGCATTTT	CASSLAVRANQPQHF
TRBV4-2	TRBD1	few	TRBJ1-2	TGTGCCAGCAGCCAGCTACAGGGGGATGGCTACACCTTC	CASSQLQGDGYTF
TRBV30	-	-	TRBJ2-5	TGTGCCTGGAGTGACCTTCGGAGAAAAGAGACCCAGTACTTC	CAWSDLRRKETQYF
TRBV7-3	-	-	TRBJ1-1	TGTGCCAGCAGCCCCGAGGGGGGGACACCAGAAGCTTTCTTT	CASSPEGGTPEAFF
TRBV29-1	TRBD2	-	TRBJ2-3	TGCAGCGTGGTGAGGGGGACTAGCGGGAGGGCAGATACGCAGTATTTT	CSVVRGTSGRADTQYF
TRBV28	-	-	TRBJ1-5	TGTGCCAGCAGTCCTCAGACAGGACGGCAGCCCCAGCATTTT	CASSPQTGRQPQHF
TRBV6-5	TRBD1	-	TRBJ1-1	TGTGCCAGCAGTTATAGGGACAGCGGCACTGAAGCTTTCTTT	CASSYRDSGTEAFF
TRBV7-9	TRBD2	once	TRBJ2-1	TGTGCCAGCAGGCTGCGGGGGAGTGAGCAGTTCTTC	CASRLRGSEQFF
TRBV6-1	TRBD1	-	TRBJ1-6	TGTGCCAGCAGTGGGACAGGGATGTCCTATAATTCACCCCTCCACTTT	CASSGTGMSYNSPLHF
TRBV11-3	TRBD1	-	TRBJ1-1	TGTGCCAGCAGCGCTTCATTCCCGGGACAGGGGAACACTGAAGCTTTCTTT	CASSASFPGQGNTEAFF
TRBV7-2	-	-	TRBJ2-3	TGTGCCAGCAGCTTACTAAGCGGAACTACAGATACGCAGTATTTT	CASSLLSGTTDTQYF
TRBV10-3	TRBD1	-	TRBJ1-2	TGTGCCATCAGACTAAGGGACAGACAATACTATGGCTACACCTTC	CAIRLRDRQYYGYTF
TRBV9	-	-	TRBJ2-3	TGTGCCAGCAGCTTATCAGGGGAAGATACGCAGTATTTT	CASSLSGEDTQYF
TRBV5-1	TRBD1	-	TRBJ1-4	TGCGCCAGCAGCGCGTCCGGGACAGGGAACGAAAAACTGTTTTTT	CASSASGTGNEKLFF
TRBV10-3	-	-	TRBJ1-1	TGTGCCATCAGTGGAACTCCCTATGAAGCTTTCTTT	CAISGTPYEAFF
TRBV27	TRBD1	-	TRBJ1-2	TGTGCCAGCAGTTTCCAGGGACAGTACTATGGCTACACCTTC	CASSFQGQYYGYTF